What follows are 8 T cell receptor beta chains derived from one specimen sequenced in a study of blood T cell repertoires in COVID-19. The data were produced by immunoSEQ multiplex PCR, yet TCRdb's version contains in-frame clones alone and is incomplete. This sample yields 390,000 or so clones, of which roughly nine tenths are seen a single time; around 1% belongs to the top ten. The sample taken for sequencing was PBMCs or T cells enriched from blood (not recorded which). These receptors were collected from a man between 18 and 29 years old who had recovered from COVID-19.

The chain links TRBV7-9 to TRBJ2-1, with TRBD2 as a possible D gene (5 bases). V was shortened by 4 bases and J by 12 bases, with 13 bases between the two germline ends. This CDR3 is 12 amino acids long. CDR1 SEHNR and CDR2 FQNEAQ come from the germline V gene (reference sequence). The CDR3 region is CASSSEGQRQFF. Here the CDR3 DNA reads TGTGCCAGCAGCTCCGAGGGTCAACGGCAGTTCTTC.

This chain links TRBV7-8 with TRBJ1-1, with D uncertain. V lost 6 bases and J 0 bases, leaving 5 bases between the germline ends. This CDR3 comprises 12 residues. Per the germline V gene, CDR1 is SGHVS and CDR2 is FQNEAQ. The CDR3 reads CASREMNTEAFF. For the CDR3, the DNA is TGTGCCAGCAGGGAGATGAACACTGAAGCTTTCTTT.

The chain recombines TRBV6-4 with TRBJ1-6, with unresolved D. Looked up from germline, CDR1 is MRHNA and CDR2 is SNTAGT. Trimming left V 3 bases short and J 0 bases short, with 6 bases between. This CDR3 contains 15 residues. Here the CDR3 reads CASSEANSYNSPLHF. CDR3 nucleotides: TGTGCCAGCAGTGAGGCAAACTCCTATAATTCACCCCTCCACTTT.

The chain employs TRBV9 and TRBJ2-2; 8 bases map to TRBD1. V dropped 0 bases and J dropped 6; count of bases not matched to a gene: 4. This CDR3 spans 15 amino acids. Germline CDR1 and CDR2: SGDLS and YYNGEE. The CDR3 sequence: CASSVGDRSPGELFF. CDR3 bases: TGTGCCAGCAGCGTAGGGGACAGGAGTCCCGGGGAGCTGTTTTTT.

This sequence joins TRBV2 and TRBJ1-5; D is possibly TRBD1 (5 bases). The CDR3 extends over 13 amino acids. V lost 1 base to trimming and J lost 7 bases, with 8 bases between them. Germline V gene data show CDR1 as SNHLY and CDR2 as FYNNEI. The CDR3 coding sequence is TGTGCCAGCAGTGAAGAATGGGGCCAGCCCCAGCATTTT. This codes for CASSEEWGQPQHF.

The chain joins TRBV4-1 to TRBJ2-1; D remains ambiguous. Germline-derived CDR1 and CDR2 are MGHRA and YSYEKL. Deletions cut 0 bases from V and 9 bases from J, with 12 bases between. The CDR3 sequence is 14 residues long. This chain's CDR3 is CASSQERPGIEQFF. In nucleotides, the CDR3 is TGCGCCAGCAGCCAAGAACGTCCAGGAATTGAGCAGTTCTTC.

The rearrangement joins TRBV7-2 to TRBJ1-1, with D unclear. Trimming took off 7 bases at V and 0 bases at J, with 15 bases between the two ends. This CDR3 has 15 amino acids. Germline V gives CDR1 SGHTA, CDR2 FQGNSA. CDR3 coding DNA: TGTGCCAGCACCCCGCGGGTAGGGATGAACACTGAAGCTTTCTTT. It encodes CASTPRVGMNTEAFF.

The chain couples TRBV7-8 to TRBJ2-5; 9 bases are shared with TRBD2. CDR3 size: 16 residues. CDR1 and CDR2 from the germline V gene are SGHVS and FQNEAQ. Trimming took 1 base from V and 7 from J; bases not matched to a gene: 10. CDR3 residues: CASSLVAGGHEGTQYF. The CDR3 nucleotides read TGTGCCAGCAGCTTAGTGGCGGGAGGGCATGAGGGGACCCAGTACTTC.